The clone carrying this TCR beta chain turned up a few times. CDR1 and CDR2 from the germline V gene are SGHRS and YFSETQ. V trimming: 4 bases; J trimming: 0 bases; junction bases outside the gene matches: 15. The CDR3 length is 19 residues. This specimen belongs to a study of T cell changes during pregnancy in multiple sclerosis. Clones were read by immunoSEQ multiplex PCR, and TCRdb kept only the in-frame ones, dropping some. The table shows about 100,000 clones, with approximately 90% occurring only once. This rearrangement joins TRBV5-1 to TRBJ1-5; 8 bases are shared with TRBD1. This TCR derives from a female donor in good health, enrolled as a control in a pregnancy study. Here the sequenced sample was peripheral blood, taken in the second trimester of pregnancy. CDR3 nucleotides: TGCGCCAGCAGCCGCCTCCCCAGGGGGCCCTCGGATAGCAATCAGCCCCAGCATTTT. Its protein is CASSRLPRGPSDSNQPQHF. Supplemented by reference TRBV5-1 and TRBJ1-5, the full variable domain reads KAGVTQTPRYLIKTRGQQVTLSCSPISGHRSVSWYQQTPGQGLQFLFEYFSETQRNKGNFPGRFSGRQFSNSRSEMNVSTLELGDSALYLCASSRLPRGPSDSNQPQHFGDGTRLSIL.